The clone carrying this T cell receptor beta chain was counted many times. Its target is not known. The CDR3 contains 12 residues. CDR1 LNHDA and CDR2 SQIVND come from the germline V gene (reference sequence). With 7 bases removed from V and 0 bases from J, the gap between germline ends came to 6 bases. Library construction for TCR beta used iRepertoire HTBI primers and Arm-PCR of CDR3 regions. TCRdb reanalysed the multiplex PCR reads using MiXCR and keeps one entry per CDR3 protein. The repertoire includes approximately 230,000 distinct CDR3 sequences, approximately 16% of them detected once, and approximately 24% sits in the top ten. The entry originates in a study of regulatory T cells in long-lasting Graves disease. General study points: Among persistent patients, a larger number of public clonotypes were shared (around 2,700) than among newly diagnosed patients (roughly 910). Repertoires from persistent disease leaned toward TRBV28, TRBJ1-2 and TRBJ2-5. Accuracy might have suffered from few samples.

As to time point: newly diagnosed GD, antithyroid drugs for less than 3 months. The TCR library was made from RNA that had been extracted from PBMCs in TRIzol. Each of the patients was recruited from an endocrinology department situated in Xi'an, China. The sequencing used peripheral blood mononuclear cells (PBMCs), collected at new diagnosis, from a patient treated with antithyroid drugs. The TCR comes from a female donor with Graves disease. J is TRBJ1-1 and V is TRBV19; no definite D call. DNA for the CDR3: TGTGCCAGTAAGGAGATGAACACTGAAGCTTTCTTT. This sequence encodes CASKEMNTEAFF.